These T cell receptor beta chains were read from a single sample in a study of blood T cell repertoires in COVID-19. Sequencing used immunoSEQ multiplex PCR; TCRdb keeps in-frame clones, though not all of them. The data show roughly 220,000 clones, 70% to 90% seen once. Sequences were obtained from PBMCs or T cells enriched from blood (not recorded which). These receptors were collected from a woman in her 40s with acute COVID-19. The CDR3 runs from the conserved cysteine through the conserved F or W. D genes are given only for firm matches. Size is omitted from some rows. Given values are once, few, many or a class for expanded clones.

TRBV27	TRBJ2-5	TRBD2	NA	TGTGCCAGCAGTCTTAGCGGGAGGGCCGCAGTCAAGACCCAGTACTTC	CASSLSGRAAVKTQYF
TRBV5-1	TRBJ2-5	TRBD2	NA	TGCGCCAGCAGCTTGAGTGGAGCGGGGGTCCAAGAGACCCAGTACTTC	CASSLSGAGVQETQYF
TRBV6-5	TRBJ1-5	TRBD1	NA	TGTGCCAGCAAAGCAGGGGGAGGAAATCAGCCCCAGCATTTT	CASKAGGGNQPQHF
TRBV27	TRBJ2-7	NA	NA	TGTGCCAGCAGTTTTTATGGGGGCCACGAGCAGTACTTC	CASSFYGGHEQYF
TRBV9	TRBJ2-1	NA	NA	TGTGCCAGCGCCCCCACTAGCAATGAGCAGTTCTTC	CASAPTSNEQFF
TRBV19	TRBJ1-2	TRBD1	NA	TGTGCCAGTAGTGTACAGACAGGGAACTATGGCTACACCTTC	CASSVQTGNYGYTF
TRBV28	TRBJ2-1	TRBD2	few	TGTGCCAGCGGTAAGAGCGGGAGCAGGGTCAATGAGCAGTTCTTC	CASGKSGSRVNEQFF
TRBV24-1	TRBJ2-1	TRBD2	NA	TGTGCCACCAGTGATTGGGGCGGGAGTAGCTACAATGAGCAGTTCTTC	CATSDWGGSSYNEQFF
TRBV15	TRBJ1-3	NA	once	TGTGCCACCAGCACCTTGGGACAAGCTGGAAACACCATATATTTT	CATSTLGQAGNTIYF
TRBV29-1	TRBJ2-2	TRBD2	NA	TGCAGCGTTGCTCCTGGGCGGGGGGAAACCGGGGAGCTGTTTTTT	CSVAPGRGETGELFF
TRBV5-1	TRBJ2-1	TRBD1	NA	TGCGCCAGCAGCTTGGGACAGGGCTTATCCGACAATGAGCAGTTCTTC	CASSLGQGLSDNEQFF
TRBV30	TRBJ2-1	TRBD2	NA	TGTGCCTGGAGGGGAGTTGGGCGGGAGTTAGATGAGCAGTTCTTC	CAWRGVGRELDEQFF
TRBV28	TRBJ2-7	NA	NA	TGTGCCAGCAGTTTTCGGGGGTTAGGGTACGAGCAGTACTTC	CASSFRGLGYEQYF
TRBV7-2	TRBJ2-5	TRBD2	NA	TGTGCCAGCAGCAGAGAGCGGGGCGCGGAAGAGACCCAGTACTTC	CASSRERGAEETQYF
TRBV28	TRBJ1-2	NA	NA	TGTGCCAGCAGACCCGGCGGCGGACATCTCGGCTACACCTTC	CASRPGGGHLGYTF
TRBV11-2	TRBJ2-7	NA	few	TGTGCCAGCAGCAAACCCACAGCGGTCTCCTACGAGCAGTACTTC	CASSKPTAVSYEQYF
TRBV7-8	TRBJ1-5	NA	once	TGTGCCAGCAGCTTAGGAGATCAGCCCCAGCATTTT	CASSLGDQPQHF
TRBV27	TRBJ2-7	TRBD2	NA	TGTGCCAGCAGTTTTGGGCTAGCGGGACGGAACGAGCAGTACTTC	CASSFGLAGRNEQYF
TRBV5-8	TRBJ1-5	NA	NA	TGTGCCAGCAGCTTGGGGTGGTTCGGTCAGCCCCAGCATTTT	CASSLGWFGQPQHF
TRBV27	TRBJ2-3	TRBD1	NA	TGTGCCAGCAGTTTGTACGGTTGGGTTGCAGGGGGAATTTCAGATACGCAGTATTTT	CASSLYGWVAGGISDTQYF
TRBV30	TRBJ2-7	NA	NA	TGTGCCTGGAGTCGGGGGAACGAGCAGTACTTC	CAWSRGNEQYF
TRBV5-1	TRBJ1-2	NA	NA	TGCGCCAGCAGCTTGGGAGGTACAACTGCTAACTATGGCTACACCTTC	CASSLGGTTANYGYTF
TRBV10-3	TRBJ2-1	TRBD2	once	TGTGCCATCAGGGGACTAGCGGGAGAGGGTAGGACCTACAATGAGCAGTTCTTC	CAIRGLAGEGRTYNEQFF
TRBV27	TRBJ2-7	NA	NA	TGTGCCAGCAGTTCAGAGGCTAGCTTGTCCTACGAGCAGTACTTC	CASSSEASLSYEQYF
TRBV5-1	TRBJ2-1	TRBD2	NA	TGCGCCAGCAGCTTCGGTGCTAGCGGGGGCTACAATGAGCAGTTCTTC	CASSFGASGGYNEQFF
TRBV10-1	TRBJ2-7	NA	NA	TGCGCCAGCAGTAATATACAGGGCAACGAGCAGTACTTC	CASSNIQGNEQYF
TRBV3-1/TRBV3-2	TRBJ1-1	NA	NA	TGTGCCAGCAGCACGGGGAACACTGAAGCTTTCTTT	CASSTGNTEAFF
TRBV3-1/TRBV3-2	TRBJ1-2	NA	NA	TGTGCCAGCAGCCAAGGCGCCTATGGCTACACCTTC	CASSQGAYGYTF
TRBV4-2	TRBJ1-2	NA	NA	TGTGCCAGCAGCCAAGATCTTTTACTATTGGGGCAGACCTATGGCTACACCTTC	CASSQDLLLLGQTYGYTF
TRBV5-1	TRBJ2-3	TRBD2	NA	TGCGCCAGCAGCTTAACCGGGACTAGCGGAACAGATACGCAGTATTTT	CASSLTGTSGTDTQYF
TRBV5-1	TRBJ2-3	TRBD1	few	TGCGCCAGCAGCCCCTCCGGGACAGGGAGGACAGATACGCAGTATTTT	CASSPSGTGRTDTQYF
TRBV3-1/TRBV3-2	TRBJ2-5	NA	NA	TGTGCCAGCAGCCAAGGTAGCGGCCTAACCCTGGGGGAGACCCAGTACTTC	CASSQGSGLTLGETQYF
TRBV5-1	TRBJ2-7	NA	NA	TGCGCCAGCAGCTTCAGCGCACAGGGCTACGAGCAGTACTTC	CASSFSAQGYEQYF
TRBV19	TRBJ1-1	NA	NA	TGTGCCAGTAGTGCGACAGGAAACACTGAAGCTTTCTTT	CASSATGNTEAFF
TRBV5-5	TRBJ2-5	TRBD1	NA	TGTGCCAGCAGCAGGAGGACAGGGGGACAAGAGACCCAGTACTTC	CASSRRTGGQETQYF
TRBV7-2	TRBJ2-5	NA	NA	TGTGCCAGCAGCTTAAATAGAGAGACCCAGTACTTC	CASSLNRETQYF
TRBV19	TRBJ2-7	TRBD1	NA	TGTGCCAGTAGTACCTCCAGGGGGAGCTCCTACGAGCAGTACTTC	CASSTSRGSSYEQYF
TRBV7-9	TRBJ2-7	NA	few	TGTGCCAGCAGCACTCCCGCGAGCTCCTACGAGCAGTACTTC	CASSTPASSYEQYF
TRBV11-3	TRBJ2-3	TRBD1	NA	TGTGCCAGCAGCTCCCGAGGGGGCGTCACAGATACGCAGTATTTT	CASSSRGGVTDTQYF
TRBV28	TRBJ2-3	TRBD2	NA	TGTGCCAGCAGCCGACTCTCTTGGACTAGCGGGCCCTTAACAGATACGCAGTATTTT	CASSRLSWTSGPLTDTQYF
TRBV27	TRBJ2-1	TRBD2	once	TGTGCCAGCAGTTCCCCTCGACTAGCGGGAGGATTCGATGAGCAGTTCTTC	CASSSPRLAGGFDEQFF
TRBV20-1	TRBJ2-3	NA	NA	TGCAGTGCTAGTCTGCGACTAGGCATAGATACGCAGTATTTT	CSASLRLGIDTQYF
TRBV5-1	TRBJ2-6	NA	NA	TGCGCCAGCAGCGTGGACATCTCTGGGGCCAACGTCCTGACTTTC	CASSVDISGANVLTF
TRBV7-3	TRBJ2-2	NA	NA	TGTGCCAGCAGCTTAATGACGGGATCGGTCACCGGGGAGCTGTTTTTT	CASSLMTGSVTGELFF
TRBV15	TRBJ1-1	NA	NA	TGTGCCACCAGCAGAGGGCAGGAAGGGAGGAACACTGAAGCTTTCTTT	CATSRGQEGRNTEAFF
TRBV11-2	TRBJ2-5	NA	NA	TGTGCCAGCAGCGGTCATACAGGGTTGGAGACCCAGTACTTC	CASSGHTGLETQYF
TRBV7-6	TRBJ2-2	TRBD2	NA	TGTGCCAGCAGCTTAGGGCCGGGAGGGTACACCGGGGAGCTGTTTTTT	CASSLGPGGYTGELFF
TRBV27	TRBJ1-2	NA	NA	TGTGCCAGCAGTCCAGGGTCAGGGCGAGGCTACACCTTC	CASSPGSGRGYTF
TRBV9	TRBJ2-3	NA	NA	TGTGCCAGCAGCTCCAGCGGTTCAGATACGCAGTATTTT	CASSSSGSDTQYF
TRBV5-1	TRBJ1-1	TRBD1	NA	TGCGCCAGCAGCTTGGGACAGGGGGGCAGTGAAGCTTTCTTT	CASSLGQGGSEAFF
TRBV3-1/TRBV3-2	TRBJ1-2	NA	NA	TGTGCCAGCAGCCAAGACCCGAGGACTAACTATGGCTACACCTTC	CASSQDPRTNYGYTF
TRBV2	TRBJ2-7	NA	once	TGTGCCAGCAGTGAAGGCATATTGGACAAAGGCTACGAGCAGTACTTC	CASSEGILDKGYEQYF
TRBV24-1	TRBJ2-3	NA	few	TGTGCCACCAGTGAGGGCAGCACAGATACGCAGTATTTT	CATSEGSTDTQYF